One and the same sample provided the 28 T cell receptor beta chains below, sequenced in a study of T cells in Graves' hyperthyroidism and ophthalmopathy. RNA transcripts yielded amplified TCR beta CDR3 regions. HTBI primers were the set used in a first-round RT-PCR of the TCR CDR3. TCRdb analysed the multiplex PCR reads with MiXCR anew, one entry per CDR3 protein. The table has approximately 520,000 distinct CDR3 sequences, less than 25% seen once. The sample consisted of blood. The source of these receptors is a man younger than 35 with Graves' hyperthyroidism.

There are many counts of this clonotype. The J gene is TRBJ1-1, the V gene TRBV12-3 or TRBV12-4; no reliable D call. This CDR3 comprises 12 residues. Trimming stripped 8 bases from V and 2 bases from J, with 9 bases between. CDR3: CASGPSNTEAFF. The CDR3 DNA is TGTGCCAGCGGACCCAGCAACACTGAAGCTTTCTTT.

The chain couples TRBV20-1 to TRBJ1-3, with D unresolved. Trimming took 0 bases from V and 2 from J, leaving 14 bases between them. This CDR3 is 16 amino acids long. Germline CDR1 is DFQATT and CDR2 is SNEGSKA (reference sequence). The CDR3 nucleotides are TGCAGTGCTAGAGATAAAGTGGCGCGGGCTGGAAACACCATATATTTT. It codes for CSARDKVARAGNTIYF.

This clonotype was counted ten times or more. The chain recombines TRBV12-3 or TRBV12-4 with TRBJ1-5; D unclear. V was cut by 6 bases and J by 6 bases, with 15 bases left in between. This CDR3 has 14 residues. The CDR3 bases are TGTGCCAGCAGCACGTCTACTCTGGGTCAGCCCCAGCATTTT. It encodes CASSTSTLGQPQHF.

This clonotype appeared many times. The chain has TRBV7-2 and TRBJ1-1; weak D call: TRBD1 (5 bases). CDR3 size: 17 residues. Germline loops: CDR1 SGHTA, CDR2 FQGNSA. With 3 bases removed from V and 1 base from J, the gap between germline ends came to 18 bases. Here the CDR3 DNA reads TGTGCCAGCAGCTTTAGGACGCGCCGGGACCCGAACACTGAAGCTTTCTTT. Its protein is CASSFRTRRDPNTEAFF.

The CDR3 coding sequence is TGTGCCACCAGGGCAGGGTCGGATCAGCCCCAGCATTTT. Its protein is CATRAGSDQPQHF. The V and J genes are TRBV10-3 and TRBJ1-5, with D maybe TRBD1 (5 bases). Trimming shortened V by 10 bases and J by 5 bases, and 15 bases separated the two germline ends. Germline V gene sequence: CDR1 ENHRY, CDR2 SYGVKD. The CDR3 is made up of 13 amino acids.

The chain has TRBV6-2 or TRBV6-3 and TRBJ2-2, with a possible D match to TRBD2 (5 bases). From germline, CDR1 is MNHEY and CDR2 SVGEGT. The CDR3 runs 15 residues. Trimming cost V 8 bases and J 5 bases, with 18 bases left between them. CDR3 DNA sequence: TGTGCCAGCGGACCTCAAACTAGTTTTACCGGGGAGCTGTTTTTT. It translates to CASGPQTSFTGELFF.

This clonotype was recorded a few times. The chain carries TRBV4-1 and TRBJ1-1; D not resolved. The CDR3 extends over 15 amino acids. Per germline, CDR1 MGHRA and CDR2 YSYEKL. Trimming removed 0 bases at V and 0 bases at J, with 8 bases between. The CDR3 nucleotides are TGCGCCAGCAGCCAAGATGCCGGAGTGAACACTGAAGCTTTCTTT. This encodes CASSQDAGVNTEAFF.

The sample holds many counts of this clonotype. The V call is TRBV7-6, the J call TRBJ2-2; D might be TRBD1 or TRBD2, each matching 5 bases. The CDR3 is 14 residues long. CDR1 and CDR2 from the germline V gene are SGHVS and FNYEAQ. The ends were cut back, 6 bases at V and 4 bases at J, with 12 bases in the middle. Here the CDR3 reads CASSFRDGTGELFF. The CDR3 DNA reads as TGTGCCAGCAGTTTCCGGGACGGCACCGGGGAGCTGTTTTTT.

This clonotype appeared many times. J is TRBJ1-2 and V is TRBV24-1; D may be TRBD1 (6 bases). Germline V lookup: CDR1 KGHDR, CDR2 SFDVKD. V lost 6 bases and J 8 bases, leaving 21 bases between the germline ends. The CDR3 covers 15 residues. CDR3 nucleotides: TGTGCCACCAGTCCCCCAGTACAGGGAACTAGAGGCTACACCTTC. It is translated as CATSPPVQGTRGYTF.

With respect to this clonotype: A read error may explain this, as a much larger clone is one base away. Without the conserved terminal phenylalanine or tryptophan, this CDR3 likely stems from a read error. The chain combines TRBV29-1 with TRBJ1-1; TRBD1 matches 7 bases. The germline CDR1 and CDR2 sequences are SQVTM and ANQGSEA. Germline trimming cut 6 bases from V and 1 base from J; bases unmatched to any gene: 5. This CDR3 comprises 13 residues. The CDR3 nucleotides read TGCAGCGTCCTGACAGGGAGGAACACTGAAGCTTTCGTC. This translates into CSVLTGRNTEAFV.

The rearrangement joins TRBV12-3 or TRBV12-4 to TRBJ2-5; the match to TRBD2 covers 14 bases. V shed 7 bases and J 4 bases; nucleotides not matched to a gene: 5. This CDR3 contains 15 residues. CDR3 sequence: CASNLGLAGGETQYF. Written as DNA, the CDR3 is TGTGCCAGCAACCTCGGACTAGCGGGAGGAGAGACCCAGTACTTC.

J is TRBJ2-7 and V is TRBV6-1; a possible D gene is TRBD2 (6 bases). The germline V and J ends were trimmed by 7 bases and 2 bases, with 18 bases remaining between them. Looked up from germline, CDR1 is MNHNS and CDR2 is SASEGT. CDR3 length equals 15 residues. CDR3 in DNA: TGTGCCAGCAACGGTGAATTGGGGGGAACCTACGAGCAGTACTTC. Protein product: CASNGELGGTYEQYF.

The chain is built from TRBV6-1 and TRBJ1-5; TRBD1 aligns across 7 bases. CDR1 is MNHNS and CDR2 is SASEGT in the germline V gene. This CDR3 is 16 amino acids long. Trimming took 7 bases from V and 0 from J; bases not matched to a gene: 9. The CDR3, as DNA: TGTGCCAGCACCCGTGGACAGGTCTATAGCAATCAGCCCCAGCATTTT. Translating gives CASTRGQVYSNQPQHF.

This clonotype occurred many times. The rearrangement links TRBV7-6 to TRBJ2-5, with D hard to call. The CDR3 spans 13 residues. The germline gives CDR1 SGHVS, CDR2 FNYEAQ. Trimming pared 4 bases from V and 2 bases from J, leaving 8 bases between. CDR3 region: CASSYDLQETQYF. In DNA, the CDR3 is TGTGCCAGCAGCTATGACTTGCAAGAGACCCAGTACTTC.

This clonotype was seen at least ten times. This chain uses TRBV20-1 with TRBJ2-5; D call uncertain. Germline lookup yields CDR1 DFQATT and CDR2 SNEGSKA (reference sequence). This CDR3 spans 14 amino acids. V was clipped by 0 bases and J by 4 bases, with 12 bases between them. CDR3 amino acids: CSARDMKKLETQYF. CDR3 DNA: TGCAGTGCTAGAGATATGAAGAAGTTAGAGACCCAGTACTTC.

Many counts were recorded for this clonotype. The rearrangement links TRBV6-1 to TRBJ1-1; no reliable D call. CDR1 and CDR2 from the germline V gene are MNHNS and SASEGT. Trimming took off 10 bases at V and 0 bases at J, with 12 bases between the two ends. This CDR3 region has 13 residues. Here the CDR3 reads CATTDGVNTEAFF. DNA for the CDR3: TGTGCCACCACGGACGGTGTGAACACTGAAGCTTTCTTT.

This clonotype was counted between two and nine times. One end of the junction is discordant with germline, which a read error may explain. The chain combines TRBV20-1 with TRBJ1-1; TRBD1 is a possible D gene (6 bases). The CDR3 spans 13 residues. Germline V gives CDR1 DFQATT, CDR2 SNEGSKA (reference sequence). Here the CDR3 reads CSARDRDIDEVFF. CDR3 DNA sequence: TGCAGTGCTAGGGACCGGGACATTGATGAAGTTTTCTTT.

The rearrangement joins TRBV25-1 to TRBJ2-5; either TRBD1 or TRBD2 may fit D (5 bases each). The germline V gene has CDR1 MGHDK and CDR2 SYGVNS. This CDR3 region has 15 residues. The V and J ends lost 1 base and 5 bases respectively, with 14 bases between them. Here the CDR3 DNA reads TGTGCCAGCAGTGAATCTAGCAGGGAGTCGGAGACCCAGTACTTC. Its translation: CASSESSRESETQYF.

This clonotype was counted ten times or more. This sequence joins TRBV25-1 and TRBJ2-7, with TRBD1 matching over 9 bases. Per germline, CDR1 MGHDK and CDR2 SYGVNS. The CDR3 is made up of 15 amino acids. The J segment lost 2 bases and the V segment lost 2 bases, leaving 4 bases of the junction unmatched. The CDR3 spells CASSEPRTGAYEQYF. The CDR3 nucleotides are TGTGCCAGCAGTGAACCCCGGACAGGGGCCTACGAGCAGTACTTC.

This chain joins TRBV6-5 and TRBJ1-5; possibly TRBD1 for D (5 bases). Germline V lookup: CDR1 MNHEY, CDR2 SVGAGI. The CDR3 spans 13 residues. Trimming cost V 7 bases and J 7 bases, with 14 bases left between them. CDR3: CASTSGRGQPQHF. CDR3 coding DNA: TGTGCCAGCACTTCGGGGCGGGGACAGCCCCAGCATTTT.

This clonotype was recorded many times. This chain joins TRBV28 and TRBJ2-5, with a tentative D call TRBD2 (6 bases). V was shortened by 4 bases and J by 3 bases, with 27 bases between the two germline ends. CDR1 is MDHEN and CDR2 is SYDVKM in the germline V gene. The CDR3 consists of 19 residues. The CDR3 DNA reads TGTGCCAGCAGTTATCATTGGGACTTCAGGGCCGGAACGGAAGAGACCCAGTACTTC. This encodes CASSYHWDFRAGTEETQYF.

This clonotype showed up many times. In DNA form, the CDR3 reads TGTGCCAGCAGATCCGGAGGGAGAATAGTCGGCTACACCTTC. Translated, it gives CASRSGGRIVGYTF. The V call is TRBV11-2, the J call TRBJ1-2, with D hard to call. CDR1 and CDR2 from the germline V gene are SGHAT and FQNNGV. V dropped 6 bases and J dropped 8 bases, with 19 bases sitting between them. The CDR3 extends over 14 amino acids.

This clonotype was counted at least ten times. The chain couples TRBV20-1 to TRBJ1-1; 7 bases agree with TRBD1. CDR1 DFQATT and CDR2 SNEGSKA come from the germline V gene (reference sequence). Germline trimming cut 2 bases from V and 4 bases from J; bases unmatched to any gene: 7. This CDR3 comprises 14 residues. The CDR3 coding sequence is TGCAGTGCTAGATTGGGGACAGAAGTCACTGAAGCTTTCTTT. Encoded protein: CSARLGTEVTEAFF.

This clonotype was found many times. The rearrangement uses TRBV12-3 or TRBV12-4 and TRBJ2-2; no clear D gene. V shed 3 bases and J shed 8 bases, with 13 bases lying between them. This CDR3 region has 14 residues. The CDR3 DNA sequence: TGTGCCAGCAGTTTCTGGTCCGTGAATGGGGAGCTGTTTTTT. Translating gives CASSFWSVNGELFF.

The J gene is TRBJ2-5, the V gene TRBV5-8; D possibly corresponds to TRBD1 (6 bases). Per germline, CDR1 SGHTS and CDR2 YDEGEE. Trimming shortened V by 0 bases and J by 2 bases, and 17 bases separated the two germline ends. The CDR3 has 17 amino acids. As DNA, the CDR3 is TGTGCCAGCAGCTTGGGACCAGGCTGGGGGACACAAGAGACCCAGTACTTC. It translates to CASSLGPGWGTQETQYF.

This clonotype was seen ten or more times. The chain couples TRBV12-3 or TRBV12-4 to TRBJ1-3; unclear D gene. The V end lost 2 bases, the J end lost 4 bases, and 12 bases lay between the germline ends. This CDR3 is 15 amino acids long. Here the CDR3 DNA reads TGTGCCAGCAGTTTACGTGTGGAAATGGGAAACACCATATATTTT. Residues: CASSLRVEMGNTIYF.

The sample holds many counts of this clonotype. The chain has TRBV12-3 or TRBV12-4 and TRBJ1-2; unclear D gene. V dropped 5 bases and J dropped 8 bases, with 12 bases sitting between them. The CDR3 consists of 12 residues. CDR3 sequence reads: CASSTRWYGYTF. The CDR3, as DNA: TGTGCCAGCAGTACCCGATGGTACGGCTACACCTTC.

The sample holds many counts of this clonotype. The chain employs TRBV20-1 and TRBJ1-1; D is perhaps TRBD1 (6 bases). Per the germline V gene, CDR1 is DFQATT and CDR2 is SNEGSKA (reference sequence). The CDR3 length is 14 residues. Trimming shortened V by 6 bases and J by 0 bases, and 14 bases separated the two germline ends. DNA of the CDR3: TGCAGTGCGATTGGACAGCTCATGAACACTGAAGCTTTCTTT. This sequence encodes CSAIGQLMNTEAFF.